The sequence of this T cell receptor beta chain was determined in a study of T cell responses to AZD1222 COVID-19 vaccine. V gave up 4 bases and J gave up 0 bases, with 12 bases separating them. The germline V gene has CDR1 LGHDT and CDR2 YNNKEL (reference sequence). CDR3 size: 15 residues. Clones were sequenced by immunoSEQ multiplex PCR, and TCRdb holds only the in-frame ones, with some missing. The table lists 110,000 or so clones, approximately 85% of them singletons. Study-level findings and limits: There were mostly white British donors and more females than males, and clonal diversity was possibly underestimated.

Of note for this clone: Its specificity is not known.

The TCR originated in an adult in good health. This chain uses TRBV3-1 (or the pseudogene TRBV3-2) with TRBJ2-5, with unresolved D. The sequencing here drew on peripheral blood, taken on day 0 of AZD1222 vaccination. CDR3 in amino acids: CASSRPQSYQETQYF. CDR3 in DNA: TGTGCCAGCAGCCGCCCACAGTCGTACCAAGAGACCCAGTACTTC.